A single TCR beta chain is shown here with its context. Its specific antigen is unknown. Base quality data are lacking; no much larger clone is found one base away. These data are taken from a study of graft-versus-host responses after intestinal transplantation (dated by TCRdb to the early 2020s). About the study as a whole: The transplants that recipients got were multivisceral, liver-intestinal, or isolated intestinal. Rather than going through the commercial service, samples from three later patients were sequenced in-house on an Illumina MiSeq and processed with MiXCR. Donor T cell macrochimerism was defined as a peak of at least 4% donor T cells among recipient peripheral blood mononuclear cells. Alloreactive clones were identified by sequencing pre-transplant mixed lymphocyte reaction products and comparing them with unstimulated pre-transplant donor and recipient T cells. After intestinal transplantation, graft-versus-host and host-versus-graft alloreactive T cell clones were followed in the graft, circulation and bone marrow using bulk TCR-beta CDR3 sequencing. All recipients received anti-thymocyte globulin induction followed by maintenance tacrolimus and steroids for roughly 3 years. The cohort enrolled about two dozen intestinal transplant recipients, one of whom was a retransplant, and a few patients without pretransplant specimens were excluded. What the research found in general, with its limitations: Peak levels of circulating GvH clones were associated with declines in HvG clones early after transplant. The conclusions were limited by the relatively low number and heterogeneity of the intestinal transplant patients. GvH clones were found in recipient bone marrow, and some of the GvH clones appeared earlier in ileal mucosa or blood, which is consistent with an intestinal mucosal origin. In the allografts of patients with donor T cell macrochimerism, GvH to HvG T cell clonal ratios were high.

The time point label corresponds to: cells obtained before transplantation from donor or recipient. CD3+CD4+ and CD3+CD8+ populations were FACS-sorted from unstimulated pre-transplant donor and recipient cells taken from spleen or lymph nodes. Trimming costs V 5 bases and J 4 bases, and their ends lie 12 bases apart. Via the germline V gene (reference sequence), CDR1 is SEHNR and CDR2 FQNEAQ. Reading from cysteine to phenylalanine, the CDR3 counts 13 amino acids. Just the 39-base CDR3 DNA is kept, in frame starting at base 1. The receptor library was made with the immunoSEQ multiplex PCR assay. For most patients, genomic DNA was isolated using the Qiagen DNeasy Blood and Tissue Kit and was shipped frozen to Adaptive Biotechnologies for TCR sequencing. For most patients, genomic DNA was subjected to high-throughput TCR-beta CDR3 sequencing by Adaptive Biotechnologies. The authors' pipeline ran thus. Adaptive's ImmunoSEQ software supplied the TCR sequencing data for 18 patients, while MiXCR and VDJtools were used to process a few other patients. To correct CD4 versus CD8 sorting errors, sequences present in both subsets at a frequency ratio below 5:1 were removed. CDR3 nucleotide sequences shared between donor and recipient were removed because the origin of such sequences could not be assigned. To be classed as alloreactive, a clone needed at least 2-fold expansion over unstimulated cells and a minimum CFSE-low frequency of 0.002% (template counts) or 0.001% (read counts). Clones were considered mappable if detected in sequenced pre-transplant spleen, lymph node, or MLR CFSE-low populations of the donor or recipient. Cumulative frequency of alloreactive clones was calculated as a percentage of all sequences weighted by copy number. TCRdb took this table from immuneACCESS and kept in-frame rearrangements with V and J called. Such tables lack part of the clones; where checked against another copy, unresolved V genes explain under half of the gap, and the rest is unexplained. Clonal size and the V and J genes are those of that table, whereas D and trimming came from the DNA. This sample holds tens of thousands of clones; around 93% were observed only once. The ten largest clones capture roughly 0.49% of the sample.

The sequence joins TRBV7-9 to TRBJ2-7, and possibly TRBD1, on 6 matching bases. This TCR derives from a human donor who received an intestinal transplant. The input for sequencing was unstimulated CD8+ T cells sorted from spleen or lymph node cells, taken before intestinal transplant. The encoded CDR3 is CASSLSDRYEQYF. The DNA is as follows: TGTGCCAGCAGCCTCTCGGACAGATACGAGCAGTACTTC. Reference TRBV7-9 and TRBJ2-7 proteins supply the regions before and after the CDR3; the full variable domain is: DTGVSQNPRHKITKRGQNVTFRCDPISEHNRLYWYRQTLGQGPEFLTYFQNEAQLEKSRLLSDRFSAERPKGSFSTLEIQRTEQGDSAMYLCASSLSDRYEQYFGPGTRLTVT.